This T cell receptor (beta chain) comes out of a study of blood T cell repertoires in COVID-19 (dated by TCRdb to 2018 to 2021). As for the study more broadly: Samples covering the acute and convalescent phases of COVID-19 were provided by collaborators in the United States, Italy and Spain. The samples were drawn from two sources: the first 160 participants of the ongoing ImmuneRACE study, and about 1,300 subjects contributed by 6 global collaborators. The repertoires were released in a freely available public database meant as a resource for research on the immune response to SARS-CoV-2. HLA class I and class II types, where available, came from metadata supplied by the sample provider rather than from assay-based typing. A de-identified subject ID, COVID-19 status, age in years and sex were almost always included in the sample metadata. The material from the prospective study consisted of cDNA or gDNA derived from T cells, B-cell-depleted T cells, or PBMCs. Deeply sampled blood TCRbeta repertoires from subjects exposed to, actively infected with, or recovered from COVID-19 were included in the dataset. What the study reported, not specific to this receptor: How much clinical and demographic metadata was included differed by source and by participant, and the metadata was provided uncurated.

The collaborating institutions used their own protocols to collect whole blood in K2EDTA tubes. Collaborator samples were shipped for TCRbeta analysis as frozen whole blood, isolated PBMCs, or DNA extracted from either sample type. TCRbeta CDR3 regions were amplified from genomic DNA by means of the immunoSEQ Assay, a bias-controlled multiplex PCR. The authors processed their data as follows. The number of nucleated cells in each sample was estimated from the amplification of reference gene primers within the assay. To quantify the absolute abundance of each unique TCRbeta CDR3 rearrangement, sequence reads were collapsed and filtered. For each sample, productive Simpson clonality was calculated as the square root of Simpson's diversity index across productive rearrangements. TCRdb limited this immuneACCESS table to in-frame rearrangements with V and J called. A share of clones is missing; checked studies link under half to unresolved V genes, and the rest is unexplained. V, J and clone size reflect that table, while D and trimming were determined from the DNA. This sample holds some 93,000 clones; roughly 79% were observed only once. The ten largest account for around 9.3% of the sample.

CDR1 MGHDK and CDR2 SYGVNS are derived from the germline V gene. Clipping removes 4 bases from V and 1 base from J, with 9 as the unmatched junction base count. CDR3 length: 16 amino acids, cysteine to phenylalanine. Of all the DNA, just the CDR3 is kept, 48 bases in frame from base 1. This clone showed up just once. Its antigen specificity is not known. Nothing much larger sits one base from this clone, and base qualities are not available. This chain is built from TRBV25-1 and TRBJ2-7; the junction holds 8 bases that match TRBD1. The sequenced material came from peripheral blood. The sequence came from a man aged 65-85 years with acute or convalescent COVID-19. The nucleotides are TGTGCCAGCAGTGTCCTCCGGACAGGGATATCCTACGAGCAGTACTTC. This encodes CASSVLRTGISYEQYF.